These 15 T cell receptor beta chains came from one sample sequenced in a study of post-analysis software for immune sequencing data. No antigen is known for these receptors. Study outcomes and limitations: The study found TRBV5-6, TRBV5-1 and TRBV20-1 among roughly 5 TRBV segments more frequent in patients than controls.

Each TCR beta cDNA library carried unique molecular identifiers. MiXCR, run by TCRdb on the PCR reads, gives a single entry per CDR3 protein. In the table there are hundreds of thousands of distinct CDR3 sequences, 35% to 45% of which are singletons. The sequenced material came from blood. The receptors originated from a girl aged 2-15 years with multiple sclerosis.

This clonotype was seen only a few times. The chain links TRBV4-2 to TRBJ2-1, with 7 bases fitting TRBD1. Germline V lookup: CDR1 LGHNA, CDR2 YNFKEQ. V trimming: 3 bases; J trimming: 10 bases; junction bases outside the gene matches: 15. There are 16 residues in the CDR3. CDR3 sequence reads: CASSHERPRQGNEQFF. CDR3 bases: TGTGCCAGCAGCCACGAACGACCACGACAGGGTAACGAGCAGTTCTTC.

This clonotype was detected a few times. V and J are TRBV12-3 or TRBV12-4 and TRBJ2-7; the D gene is possibly TRBD1 (7 bases). This CDR3 is 15 amino acids long. V was shortened by 3 bases and J by 6 bases, with 18 bases between the two germline ends. The CDR3 DNA reads as TGTGCCAGCAGTTTGGCGGGACAGAAAAGGGGCGAGCAGTACTTC. This sequence encodes CASSLAGQKRGEQYF.

This clonotype was counted a few times. This sequence joins TRBV27 and TRBJ1-6; D is uncertain. Trimming pared 5 bases from V and 7 bases from J, leaving 18 bases between. Germline CDR1 and CDR2: MNHEY and SMNVEV (reference sequence). This CDR3 contains 16 residues. CDR3 in DNA: TGTGCCAGCAGTACTTACAAGGAGGGCTTGAATTCACCCCTCCACTTT. Encoded protein: CASSTYKEGLNSPLHF.

The rearrangement links TRBV27 to TRBJ2-4, with 8 bases matching TRBD2. Per the germline V gene, CDR1 is MNHEY and CDR2 is SMNVEV (reference sequence). The CDR3 spans 14 residues. Trimming cost V 0 bases and J 13 bases; bases outside gene matches: 8. CDR3 DNA: TGTGCCAGCAGTTTATCGGCAACTAGCGGCAAGCAGTACTTC. Protein product: CASSLSATSGKQYF.

The rearrangement joins TRBV7-9 to TRBJ2-3; 9 bases align to TRBD1. The length of the CDR3 is 17 residues. Germline V CDR1 and CDR2: SEHNR, FQNEAQ (reference sequence). V lost 3 bases to trimming and J lost 3 bases; unmatched junction nucleotides: 10. As DNA, the CDR3 is TGTGCCAGCAGCTTTCTTTTCGGGACAGGGCGGACAGATACGCAGTATTTT. Translation: CASSFLFGTGRTDTQYF.

This clonotype occurred a few times. The chain carries TRBV5-1 and TRBJ2-5; a possible D gene is TRBD1 (6 bases). Germline V gene sequence: CDR1 SGHRS, CDR2 YFSETQ. V was cut by 4 bases and J by 5 bases, with 15 bases left in between. CDR3 size: 14 residues. Here the CDR3 DNA reads TGCGCCAGCAGCGCCCGGACAGCCGTGGAGACCCAGTACTTC. It translates to CASSARTAVETQYF.

The V and J genes are TRBV13 and TRBJ1-5; no firm D call. The V gene lost 0 bases and the J gene lost 0 bases, with 9 bases spanning the gap. This CDR3 has 16 amino acids. Germline CDR1 and CDR2: PRHDT and FYEKMQ (reference sequence). The CDR3 DNA reads as TGTGCCAGCAGCTTAGGGCAGCAGTATAGCAATCAGCCCCAGCATTTT. Its protein is CASSLGQQYSNQPQHF.

This clonotype was found a few times. The rearrangement uses TRBV27 and TRBJ1-2; 9 bases align to TRBD1. Germline values: CDR1 MNHEY, CDR2 SMNVEV (reference sequence). The CDR3 sequence is 15 residues long. V was clipped by 5 bases and J by 8 bases; unmatched bases: 12. CDR3 in amino acids: CASSPGTGLVGGYTF. The CDR3 DNA reads as TGTGCCAGCAGTCCCGGGACAGGGTTGGTTGGGGGCTACACCTTC.

This clonotype was recorded a few times. CDR3 in amino acids: CASSYRREPGANVLTF. CDR3 DNA sequence: TGTGCCAGCAGTTACCGAAGGGAACCTGGGGCCAACGTCCTGACTTTC. The V call is TRBV6-5, the J call TRBJ2-6; no clear D. Germline-derived CDR1 and CDR2 are MNHEY and SVGAGI. The CDR3 loop spans 16 amino acids. Between the trimmed V and J ends, which lost 2 bases and 2 bases, there was a span of 10 bases.

This chain uses TRBV7-8 with TRBJ2-7; tentative D call: TRBD1 (5 bases). The CDR3 has 15 residues. Germline-derived CDR1 and CDR2 are SGHVS and FQNEAQ. V was shortened by 3 bases and J by 6 bases, with 18 bases between the two germline ends. DNA for the CDR3: TGTGCCAGCAGCTTCCCAGGTTTAGGGGCGGCCGAGCAGTACTTC. Encoded protein: CASSFPGLGAAEQYF.

The J gene is TRBJ2-2, the V gene TRBV28, with TRBD1 matching over 7 bases. Germline V gives CDR1 MDHEN, CDR2 SYDVKM. The CDR3 loop spans 14 amino acids. J lost 2 bases, V lost 8 bases, and 5 bases had no gene match. The DNA of the CDR3 is TGTGCCAGCTTGACAGGGTCAAACACCGGGGAGCTGTTTTTT. As protein: CASLTGSNTGELFF.

The gene calls are TRBV12-3 or TRBV12-4 and TRBJ2-5; a possible D gene is TRBD1 (5 bases). The J call is uncertain, as TRBJ2-7 better fits the DNA end. This CDR3 is 15 amino acids long. DNA of the CDR3: TGTGCCAGCAGTTTGAGGTCGCGACCCCAGGGCGAGCAGTACTTC. This gives the protein CASSLRSRPQGEQYF.

The chain couples TRBV7-2 to TRBJ2-4, with D perhaps matching TRBD2 (6 bases). TRBJ2-7 explains the end of the DNA better; the J call may be wrong. This CDR3 contains 15 residues. CDR1 is SGHTA and CDR2 is FQGNSA in the germline V gene. In DNA form, the CDR3 reads TGTGCCAGCAGCTTAGGTAGCGGAGAAAACTACGAGCAGTACTTC. This translates into CASSLGSGENYEQYF.

The V gene is TRBV10-3, the J gene TRBJ1-3, with unresolved D. The CDR3 consists of 13 residues. Germline lookup yields CDR1 ENHRY and CDR2 SYGVKD. V lost 4 bases and J 4 bases, leaving 8 bases between the germline ends. In DNA, the CDR3 is TGTGCCATCAGTGGGGGTGCAGGAAACACCATATATTTT. Encoded protein: CAISGGAGNTIYF.

This clonotype was counted once. The V gene is TRBV6-1, the J gene TRBJ1-5; 8 positions agree with TRBD1. Germline CDR1 is MNHNS and CDR2 is SASEGT. There are 16 residues in the CDR3. The junction had 4 bases not matched to a gene; V was cut back by 3 bases and J by 0 bases. The CDR3 spells CASSDRTGYSNQPQHF. In DNA form, the CDR3 reads TGTGCCAGCAGTGACAGGACAGGGTATAGCAATCAGCCCCAGCATTTT.